This T cell receptor beta chain was captured in a study of blood T cell repertoires in COVID-19 (dated by TCRdb to about 2020). About the investigation overall: Samples from collaborators originated in the United States, Italy and Spain and spanned both the acute and convalescent phases of COVID-19. Where available, HLA class I and class II types were taken from metadata supplied by the sample provider and were not determined by assay-based typing. A de-identified subject ID, COVID-19 status, age in years and sex were almost always included in the sample metadata. The material from the prospective study consisted of cDNA or gDNA derived from T cells, B-cell-depleted T cells, or PBMCs. Subjects who had been exposed to COVID-19, were actively infected with it, or had recovered from it provided the deeply sampled blood TCRbeta repertoires that made up the dataset. The repertoires were released in a freely available public database intended as a resource for research on the immune response to SARS-CoV-2. The samples were drawn from the first 160 participants of the ongoing ImmuneRACE study and from over 950 subjects provided by 6 global collaborators.

The V and J ends are trimmed by 1 base and 5 bases, leaving 9 bases between them. CDR1 and CDR2, per the germline V gene (reference sequence), are LNHNV and YYDKDF. Reading from cysteine to phenylalanine, the CDR3 counts 13 amino acids. Only the CDR3 DNA stays, 39 bases, in frame from base 1. As regards this clone: Its specific antigen is unknown. Base qualities are not provided; no much larger clone lies one nucleotide away.

Whole blood was collected in K2EDTA tubes by collaborating institutions according to the institutions' own protocols. Collaborator samples were shipped for TCRbeta analysis as frozen whole blood, isolated PBMCs, or DNA extracted from either sample type. TCRbeta CDR3 regions were amplified from genomic DNA using the immunoSEQ Assay, a bias-controlled multiplex PCR. From the authors' description of their analysis: The number of nucleated cells in each sample was estimated by amplification of reference gene primers within the assay. To quantify the absolute abundance of each unique TCRbeta CDR3 rearrangement, sequence reads were collapsed and filtered. For each sample, productive Simpson clonality was calculated as the square root of Simpson's diversity index over productive rearrangements. TCRdb obtained this table from immuneACCESS and retained in-frame rearrangements with V and J assigned. These tables miss some clones; where compared with another copy, unresolved V genes account for less than half of the shortfall, and the remainder is unexplained. The V and J calls and clone size are taken from that table; D and trimming were inferred from the DNA. This sample has some 260,000 clones in its table, and 82% of those were observed once. The ten largest clones add up to approximately 4.9% of the sample.

Study-level results and caveats: Clinical and demographic metadata were provided uncurated, with the amount varying by source and participant.

The sequence derives from a woman over 75 with active or convalescent COVID-19. The source material was peripheral blood. The V and J genes are TRBV15 and TRBJ2-7, with the D gene uncertain. The nucleotide sequence is TGTGCCACCAGCAGAGTAACAGATCACGAGCAGTACTTC. This translates into CATSRVTDHEQYF.